This T cell receptor (beta chain) is from a study of tumor-infiltrating lymphocytes in primary liver carcinoma. Regarding this clonotype: A clone one base away is much larger, so this may be a read error.

Germline V gene lookup returns CDR1 SQVTM and CDR2 ANQGSEA. CDR3 length: 12 amino acids. V lost 0 bases to trimming and J lost 8 bases, with 9 bases between them. With 500 ng total RNA as template and a constant-region primer, TCR beta cDNA was made. Modified slightly, ARM-PCR produced TCR beta libraries over three nested multiplex PCR rounds. PCR rounds one and two used TRBV1-TRBV30 forward primers with a C-beta reverse primer for 10 cycles each. TCRdb re-called the multiplex PCR reads with MiXCR, one entry per CDR3 protein. Of about 21,000 distinct CDR3 sequences in the sample, around 79% were seen once. Unsorted bulk tissue (roughly 17-34 mg) underwent RNA and DNA co-extraction.

Sequencing was carried out using liver tumor tissue from sampling region 1. The subset: tumor region T1, superior pole. The J gene is TRBJ2-3, the V gene TRBV29-1; no firm D call. The TCR comes from a woman aged 25 to 39 with primary liver carcinoma and hepatitis B virus infection. The CDR3 DNA is TGCAGCGTTGAAGAGGCGACGGCTACGCAGTATTTT. Protein sequence: CSVEEATATQYF.